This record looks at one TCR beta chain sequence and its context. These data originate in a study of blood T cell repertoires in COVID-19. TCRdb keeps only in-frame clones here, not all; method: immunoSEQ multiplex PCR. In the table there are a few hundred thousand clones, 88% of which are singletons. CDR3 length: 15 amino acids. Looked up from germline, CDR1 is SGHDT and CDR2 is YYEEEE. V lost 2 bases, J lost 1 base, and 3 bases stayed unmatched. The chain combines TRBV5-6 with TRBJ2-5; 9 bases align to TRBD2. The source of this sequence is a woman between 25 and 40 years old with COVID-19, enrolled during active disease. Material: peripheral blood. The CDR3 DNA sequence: TGTGCCAGCAGCTTTCTAGCGGGGATCCAAGAGACCCAGTACTTC. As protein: CASSFLAGIQETQYF.